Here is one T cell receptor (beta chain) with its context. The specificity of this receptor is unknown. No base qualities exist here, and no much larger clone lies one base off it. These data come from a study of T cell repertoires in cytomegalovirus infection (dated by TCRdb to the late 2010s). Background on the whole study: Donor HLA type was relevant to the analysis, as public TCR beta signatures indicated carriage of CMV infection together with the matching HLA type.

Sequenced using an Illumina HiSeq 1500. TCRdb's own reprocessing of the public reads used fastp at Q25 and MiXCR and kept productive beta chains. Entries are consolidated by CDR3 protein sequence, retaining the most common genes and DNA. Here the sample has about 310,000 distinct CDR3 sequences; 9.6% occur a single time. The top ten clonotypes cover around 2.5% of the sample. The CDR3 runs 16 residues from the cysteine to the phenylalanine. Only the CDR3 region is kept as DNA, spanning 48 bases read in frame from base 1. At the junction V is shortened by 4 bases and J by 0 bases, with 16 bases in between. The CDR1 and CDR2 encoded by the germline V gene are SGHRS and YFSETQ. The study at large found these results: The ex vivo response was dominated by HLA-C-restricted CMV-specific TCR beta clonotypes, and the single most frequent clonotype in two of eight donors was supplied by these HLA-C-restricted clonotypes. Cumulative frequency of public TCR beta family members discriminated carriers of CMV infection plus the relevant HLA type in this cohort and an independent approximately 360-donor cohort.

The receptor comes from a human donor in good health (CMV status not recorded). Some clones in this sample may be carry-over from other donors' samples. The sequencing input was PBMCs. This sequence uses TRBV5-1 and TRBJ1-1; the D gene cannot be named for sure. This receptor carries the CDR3 CASSPREETMNTEAFF. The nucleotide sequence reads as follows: TGCGCCAGCAGCCCCCGGGAGGAGACAATGAACACTGAAGCTTTCTTT.